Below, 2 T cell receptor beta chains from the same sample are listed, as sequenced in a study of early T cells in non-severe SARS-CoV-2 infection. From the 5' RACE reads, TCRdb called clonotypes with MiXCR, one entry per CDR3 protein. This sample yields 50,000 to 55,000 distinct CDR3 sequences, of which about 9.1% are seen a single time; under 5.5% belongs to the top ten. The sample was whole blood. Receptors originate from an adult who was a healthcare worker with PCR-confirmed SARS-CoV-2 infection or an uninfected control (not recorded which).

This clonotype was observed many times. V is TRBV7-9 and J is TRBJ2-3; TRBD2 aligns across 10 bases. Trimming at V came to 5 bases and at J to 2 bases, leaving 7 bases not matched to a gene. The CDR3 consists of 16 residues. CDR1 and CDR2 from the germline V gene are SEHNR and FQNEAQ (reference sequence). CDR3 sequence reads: CASSRGLAENTDTQYF. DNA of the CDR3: TGTGCCAGCAGCCGCGGACTAGCGGAGAACACAGATACGCAGTATTTT.

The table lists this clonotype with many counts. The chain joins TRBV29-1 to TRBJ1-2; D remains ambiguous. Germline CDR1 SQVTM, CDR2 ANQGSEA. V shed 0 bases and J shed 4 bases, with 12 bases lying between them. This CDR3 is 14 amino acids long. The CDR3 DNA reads TGCAGCGTTGAAGACCCTAAGAAAACCTATGGCTACACCTTC. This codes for CSVEDPKKTYGYTF.